Detailed here is one TCR beta chain. As yet, its antigen is unknown. The sample originates from a study of OX40 agonist ivuxolimab in advanced cancers. Overall study: Given to patients was ivuxolimab, an agonistic anti-OX40 (CD134) antibody. Cohort: roughly 79% men, mean age about 60, aged about 23 to 79. Overall study results and limits: The mean number of expanded clones was higher in CD8+ T cells than in CD4+.

Germline assignment: CDR1 MNHEY and CDR2 SMNVEV (reference sequence). There are 19 residues in the CDR3. The J segment lost 0 bases and the V segment lost 1 base, leaving 5 bases of the junction unmatched. Profiled with immunoSEQ multiplex PCR; TCRdb holds only in-frame clones, not every one. The repertoire consists of 65,000 to 90,000 clones, with about nine tenths occurring once and the leading ten covering 0.75% to 0.85%. The rearrangement links TRBV27 to TRBJ1-6; 11 bases are shared with TRBD1. The clonotype originates from an adult with an advanced solid tumor such as melanoma, head and neck, liver or kidney cancer. This specimen was CD4+ or CD8+ T cells sorted from blood, taken in a trial of the OX40 agonist ivuxolimab. The CDR3 DNA reads TGTGCCAGCAGTTTATATGGGACAGGGGGTATCTCCTATAATTCACCCCTCCACTTT. This codes for CASSLYGTGGISYNSPLHF.